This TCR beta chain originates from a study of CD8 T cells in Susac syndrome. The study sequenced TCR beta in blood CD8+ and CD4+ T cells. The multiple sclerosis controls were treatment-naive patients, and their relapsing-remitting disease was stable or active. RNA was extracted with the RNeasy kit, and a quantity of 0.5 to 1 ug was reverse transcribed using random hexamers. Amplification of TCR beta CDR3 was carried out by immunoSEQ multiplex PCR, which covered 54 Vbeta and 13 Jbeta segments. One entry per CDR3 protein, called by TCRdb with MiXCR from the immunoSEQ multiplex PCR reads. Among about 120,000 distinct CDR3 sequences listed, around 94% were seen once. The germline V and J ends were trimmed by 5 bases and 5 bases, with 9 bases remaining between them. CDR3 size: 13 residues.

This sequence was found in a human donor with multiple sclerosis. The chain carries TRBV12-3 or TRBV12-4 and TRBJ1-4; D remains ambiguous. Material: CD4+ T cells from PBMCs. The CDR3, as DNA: TGTGCCAGCAGTCCACAGACCAATGAAAAACTGTTTTTT. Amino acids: CASSPQTNEKLFF.